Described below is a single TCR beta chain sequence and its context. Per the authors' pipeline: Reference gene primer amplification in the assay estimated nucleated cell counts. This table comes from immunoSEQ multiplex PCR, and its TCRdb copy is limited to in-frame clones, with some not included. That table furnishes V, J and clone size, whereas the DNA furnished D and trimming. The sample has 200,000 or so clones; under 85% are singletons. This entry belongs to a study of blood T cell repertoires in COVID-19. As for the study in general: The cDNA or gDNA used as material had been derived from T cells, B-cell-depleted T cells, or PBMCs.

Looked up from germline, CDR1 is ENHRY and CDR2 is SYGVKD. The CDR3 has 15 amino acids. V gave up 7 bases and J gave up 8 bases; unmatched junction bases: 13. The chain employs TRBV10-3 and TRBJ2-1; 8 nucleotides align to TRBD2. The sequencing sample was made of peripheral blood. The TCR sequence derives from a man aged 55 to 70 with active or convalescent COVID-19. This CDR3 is CAITRSGRGNDEQFF. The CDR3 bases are TGTGCCATCACCAGAAGCGGGAGAGGAAACGATGAGCAGTTCTTC.